This TCR beta chain was captured by sequencing in a study of blood T cell repertoires in COVID-19. On the study more broadly: Some COVID-19 samples were acute and others convalescent; all came from the United States, Italy and Spain. Nucleic acid was either cDNA or gDNA, and it came from T cells, B-cell-depleted T cells, or PBMCs.

The data were produced by immunoSEQ multiplex PCR, yet TCRdb's version contains in-frame clones alone and is incomplete. The sample shows tens of thousands of clones, 80% to 85% of them seen only once. This clone has more than one count but fewer than ten. The CDR3 is 14 residues long. V shed 6 bases and J 1 base; nucleotides not matched to a gene: 4. Germline V gene data show CDR1 as LNHDA and CDR2 as SQIVND (reference sequence). The receptor was isolated from a woman aged 80 or older with active or convalescent COVID-19. The chain links TRBV19 to TRBJ2-7; 9 bases align to TRBD1. The sequencing input was peripheral blood. CDR3 DNA: TGTGCCAGTAGCGACGGACAGGGGTCCTACGAGCAGTACTTC. It yields the protein CASSDGQGSYEQYF.